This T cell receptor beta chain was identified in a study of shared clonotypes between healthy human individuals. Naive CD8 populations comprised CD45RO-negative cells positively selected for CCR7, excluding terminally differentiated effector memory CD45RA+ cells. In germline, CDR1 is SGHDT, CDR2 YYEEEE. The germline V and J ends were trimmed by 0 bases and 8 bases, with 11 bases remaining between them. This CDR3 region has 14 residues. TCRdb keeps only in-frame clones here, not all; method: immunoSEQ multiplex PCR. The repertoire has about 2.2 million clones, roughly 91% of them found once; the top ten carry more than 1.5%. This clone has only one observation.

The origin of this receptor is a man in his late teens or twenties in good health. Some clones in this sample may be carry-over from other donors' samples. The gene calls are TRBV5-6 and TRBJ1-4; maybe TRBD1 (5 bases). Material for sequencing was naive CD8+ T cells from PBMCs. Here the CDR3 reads CASSLAGTWEKLFF. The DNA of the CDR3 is TGTGCCAGCAGCTTGGCCGGGACGTGGGAAAAACTGTTTTTT. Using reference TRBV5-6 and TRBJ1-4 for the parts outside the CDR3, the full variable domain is DAGVTQSPTHLIKTRGQQVTLRCSPKSGHDTVSWYQQALGQGPQFIFQYYEEEERQRGNFPDRFSGHQFPNYSSELNVNALLLGDSALYLCASSLAGTWEKLFFGSGTQLSVL.